This T cell receptor beta chain is drawn from a study of identical twins. Study-wide results and limits: Insertions were fewer in abundant cord blood beta clonotypes, whereas memory repertoires showed none of this pattern.

For this clonotype: No antigen is known for it.

From the 5' RACE reads, TCRdb called clonotypes with MiXCR, one entry per CDR3 protein. The repertoire includes around 370,000 distinct CDR3 sequences, approximately 10% of them detected once, and 7.5% to 9.5% sits in the top ten. The ends were cut back, 2 bases at V and 6 bases at J, with 16 bases in the middle. Germline CDR1 MNHNY, CDR2 SVGAGI (reference sequence). The CDR3 is 16 amino acids. Every donor was a healthy Caucasian. This clonotype originated in a woman between 50 and 59 years old in good health. The chain employs TRBV6-6 and TRBJ1-4, with D possibly matching TRBD1 (6 bases). The specimen sequenced was naive T cells sorted from blood. The CDR3 region is CASSYPRVGADEKLFF. In nucleotides, the CDR3 is TGTGCCAGCAGTTACCCCCGTGTGGGGGCCGATGAAAAACTGTTTTTT.